This T cell receptor (beta chain) was sequenced for a study of control samples from healthy donors and cancer patients. CDR1 and CDR2 (germline): MGHDK, SYGVNS. V lost 2 bases and J lost 6, with 10 bases in between. The CDR3 spans 13 residues. Clones were sequenced by immunoSEQ multiplex PCR, and TCRdb holds only the in-frame ones, with some missing. The data contain about 140,000 clones, around 94% of them singletons. The clonotype was recovered from a man aged 35 to 55 in good health. Source material: blood. The V and J genes are TRBV25-1 and TRBJ1-2, with no clear D. The CDR3 is CASSEEAVDGYTF. For the CDR3, the DNA is TGTGCCAGCAGTGAAGAGGCAGTAGATGGCTACACCTTC.